The clone carrying this TCR beta chain has at least ten counts. Its target is unknown. Patients between 18 and 65 years old had hyperthyroidism, newly diagnosed and lasting under 2 months. 9.5 to 10 ml fresh peripheral blood yielded the PBMCs. This specimen comes from a study of T cells in Graves' hyperthyroidism and ophthalmopathy. Study conclusions and caveats: Appearing also in blood were most of the thyroid clonotypes expanded above 0.001.

In germline, CDR1 is MDHEN, CDR2 SYDVKM. The CDR3 contains 15 residues. V was shortened by 3 bases and J by 1 base, with 12 bases between the two germline ends. What was amplified from RNA transcripts were TCR beta CDR3 regions. A set of HTBI primers served as the primers for a first-round RT-PCR of the TCR CDR3. TCRdb passed the multiplex PCR reads through MiXCR, listing each CDR3 protein once. The repertoire consists of more than 300,000 distinct CDR3 sequences, with about a sixth occurring once and the leading ten covering more than 30%. The specimen was blood. The clonotype originates from a woman aged 25-40 years with Graves' hyperthyroidism that later progressed to Graves' ophthalmopathy. The V and J genes are TRBV28 and TRBJ2-5; D unclear. The CDR3 sequence is CASSLIYSSQETQYF. CDR3 DNA: TGTGCCAGCAGTTTGATATACTCGTCCCAAGAGACCCAGTACTTC.